The 24 T cell receptor beta chains reported below all come from one sample, sequenced in a study of T cells after yellow fever vaccination. From the 5' RACE reads, TCRdb called clonotypes with MiXCR, one entry per CDR3 protein. Of a few hundred thousand distinct CDR3 sequences in the sample, roughly 7% were seen once. Sequenced here: PBMCs, sampled about 41 days after the first yellow fever vaccination. These receptors came from a man between 18 and 35 years old who received the YFV17D yellow fever vaccine.

The rearrangement uses TRBV5-4 and TRBJ1-2; D gene unclear. This CDR3 contains 13 residues. V was shortened by 0 bases and J by 8 bases, with 11 bases between the two germline ends. Germline lookup yields CDR1 SGHNT and CDR2 YYREEE (reference sequence). The CDR3 loop is CASSLEPSLGYTF. In DNA, the CDR3 is TGTGCCAGCAGCTTGGAACCGTCGCTCGGCTACACCTTC.

The chain links TRBV9 to TRBJ2-5; no clear D gene. The length of the CDR3 is 15 residues. The germline CDR1 and CDR2 sequences are SGDLS and YYNGEE. The ends were cut back, 0 bases at V and 2 bases at J, with 11 bases in the middle. CDR3 region: CASSVVAGRQETQYF. The CDR3 region has the DNA TGTGCCAGCAGCGTAGTAGCCGGGCGGCAAGAGACCCAGTACTTC. The full variable domain, with the rest looked up from reference TRBV9 and TRBJ2-5, is DSGVTQTPKHLITATGQRVTLRCSPRSGDLSVYWYQQSLDQGLQFLIQYYNGEERAKGNILERFSAQQFPDLHSELNLSSLELGDSALYFCASSVVAGRQETQYFGPGTRLLVL.

This clonotype occurred a few times. The chain employs TRBV5-8 and TRBJ1-1, with TRBD1 identical over 11 bases. The CDR3 has 17 amino acids. CDR1 SGHTS and CDR2 YDEGEE come from the germline V gene. J was trimmed by 1 base and V by 3 bases; bases with no gene match: 8. The chain's CDR3 is CASSSMDRGLENTEAFF. The CDR3 region has the DNA TGTGCCAGCAGCTCCATGGACAGGGGGCTCGAGAACACTGAAGCTTTCTTT.

This clonotype has more than one count but fewer than ten. A read error may be the cause here, since a much bigger clone is one base away. This rearrangement joins TRBV7-3 to TRBJ2-2; D gene uncertain. This CDR3 is built from 13 residues. Per the germline V gene, CDR1 is SGHTA and CDR2 is FQGTGA. Trimming took 0 bases from V and 4 from J, leaving 3 bases between them. The CDR3 DNA reads TGTGCCAGCAGCTTAACTACCACCGGGGAGCTGTTTTTT. This sequence encodes CASSLTTTGELFF.

V gene TRBV7-9 combines with J gene TRBJ2-7, with 7 bases identical to TRBD1. The CDR3 is 15 amino acids. V trimming: 3 bases; J trimming: 2 bases; junction bases outside the gene matches: 7. Germline CDR1 SEHNR, CDR2 FQNEAQ (reference sequence). The CDR3 DNA reads TGTGCCAGCAGCTTCAGACAGGGACCAGCCTACGAGCAGTACTTC. It specifies CASSFRQGPAYEQYF.

This clonotype was counted only a few times. The chain uses TRBV20-1 and TRBJ1-1, with a possible D match to TRBD1 (5 bases). Germline V gene lookup returns CDR1 DFQATT and CDR2 SNEGSKA (reference sequence). The CDR3 has 12 amino acids. The germline V and J ends were trimmed by 4 bases and 1 base, with 7 bases remaining between them. The CDR3 DNA follows: TGCAGTGCTACGGACAAGAACACTGAAGCTTTCTTT. Protein sequence: CSATDKNTEAFF.

This clonotype has a count of ten or more. V is TRBV5-8 and J is TRBJ1-5; 7 bases fit TRBD1. In germline, CDR1 is SGHTS, CDR2 YDEGEE. V was clipped by 0 bases and J by 7 bases; unmatched bases: 4. CDR3 length: 14 amino acids. The CDR3 sequence: CASSLGDRVQPQHF. In nucleotides, the CDR3 is TGTGCCAGCAGCTTGGGCGACAGGGTCCAGCCCCAGCATTTT. The entire variable domain, with the rest obtained from reference TRBV5-8 and TRBJ1-5, is as follows: EAGVTQSPTHLIKTRGQQATLRCSPISGHTSVYWYQQALGLGLQFLLWYDEGEERNRGNFPPRFSGRQFPNYSSELNVNALELEDSALYLCASSLGDRVQPQHFGDGTRLSIL.

In its sample, this clonotype was seen a few times. The rearrangement joins TRBV12-3 or TRBV12-4 to TRBJ2-2, with D maybe TRBD1 (6 bases). Between the trimmed V and J ends, which lost 7 bases and 6 bases, there was a span of 12 bases. The CDR3 extends over 13 amino acids. The CDR3 nucleotides read TGTGCCAGCACCGGACAGAGCGCCGGGGAGCTGTTTTTT. As protein: CASTGQSAGELFF.

This clonotype was picked up a small number of times. The chain links TRBV30 to TRBJ2-5, with D uncertain. Trimming shortened V by 3 bases and J by 4 bases, and 12 bases separated the two germline ends. Germline CDR1 and CDR2: GTSNPN and SVGIG (reference sequence). There are 13 residues in the CDR3. As DNA, the CDR3 is TGTGCCTGGAGCCCCGTCGTAGGAGAGACCCAGTACTTC. Amino acid sequence: CAWSPVVGETQYF.

The chain uses TRBV18 and TRBJ1-2; D uncertain. Germline V gene lookup returns CDR1 KGHSH and CDR2 LQKENI. The CDR3 contains 16 residues. V dropped 3 bases and J dropped 0 bases, with 14 bases sitting between them. The CDR3 loop reads CASSPGLSAPNYGYTF. The CDR3 coding sequence is TGTGCCAGCTCACCGGGGTTGTCAGCACCTAACTATGGCTACACCTTC.

This clonotype was observed many times. The chain carries TRBV6-1 and TRBJ1-2; 8 nucleotides line up with TRBD1. The trim removed 6 bases at V and 2 bases at J, leaving 2 bases unmatched. The germline V gene has CDR1 MNHNS and CDR2 SASEGT. This CDR3 spans 13 amino acids. DNA for the CDR3: TGTGCCAGCAGATGGACAGGGAACTATGGCTACACCTTC. Translating gives CASRWTGNYGYTF.

The chain joins TRBV12-3 or TRBV12-4 to TRBJ1-4; no reliable D call. The CDR3 consists of 13 residues. With 2 bases removed from V and 6 bases from J, the gap between germline ends came to 7 bases. CDR3 bases: TGTGCCAGCAGTTTACAGGCCTATGAAAAACTGTTTTTT. This translates into CASSLQAYEKLFF.

This clonotype was recorded at least ten times. The J gene is TRBJ2-3, the V gene TRBV24-1, with D maybe TRBD1 (5 bases). Trimming removed 3 bases from V and 3 bases from J, with 9 bases in between. Germline V gene lookup returns CDR1 KGHDR and CDR2 SFDVKD. The CDR3 is 14 residues long. The CDR3: CATSDTRQTDTQYF. The CDR3 bases are TGTGCCACCAGTGATACCCGACAGACAGATACGCAGTATTTT.

This clonotype was recorded a few times. The gene calls are TRBV7-6 and TRBJ2-7; tentative D call: TRBD1 (5 bases). Trimming cost V 5 bases and J 3 bases, with 11 bases left between them. Looked up from germline, CDR1 is SGHVS and CDR2 is FNYEAQ. This CDR3 region has 13 residues. CDR3 sequence reads: CASSPNTGYEQYV. Here the CDR3 DNA reads TGTGCCAGCAGCCCTAACACAGGCTACGAGCAGTACGTC.

This clonotype was seen more than once but under ten times. The chain couples TRBV6-1 to TRBJ1-2, with unresolved D. CDR1 is MNHNS, CDR2 SASEGT, per germline. The V end was cut by 6 bases, the J end by 7 bases, with 15 bases between. The CDR3 consists of 13 residues. The CDR3: CASRTEFRGGYTF. The CDR3 region has the DNA TGTGCCAGCAGGACGGAATTTCGTGGTGGCTACACCTTC.

This clonotype was counted ten times or more. The V call is TRBV12-3 or TRBV12-4, the J call TRBJ2-3, with D uncertain. V shed 0 bases and J shed 5 bases, with 12 bases lying between them. This CDR3 comprises 15 residues. This CDR3 reads CASSLAQLGLDTQYF. CDR3 nucleotides: TGTGCCAGCAGTTTAGCGCAGCTAGGGCTAGATACGCAGTATTTT.

This clonotype was recorded a few times. This chain uses TRBV5-6 with TRBJ2-3, with TRBD2 matching 13 bases. Germline lookup yields CDR1 SGHDT and CDR2 YYEEEE. The junction had 6 bases not matched to a gene; V was cut back by 7 bases and J by 4 bases. This CDR3 has 15 residues. The CDR3 reads CASSRLAGGADTQYF. CDR3 nucleotide sequence: TGTGCCAGCTCTAGACTAGCGGGGGGCGCAGATACGCAGTATTTT.

This clonotype was counted at least ten times. The rearrangement joins TRBV7-2 to TRBJ2-3, with D possibly matching TRBD1 (6 bases). V was clipped by 5 bases and J by 5 bases, with 17 bases between them. The CDR3 sequence is 15 residues long. CDR1 and CDR2 from the germline V gene are SGHTA and FQGNSA. CDR3 DNA: TGTGCCAGCAGCCTCACCCAGGGGCTGGGAGATACGCAGTATTTT. Protein sequence: CASSLTQGLGDTQYF.

In this sample, this clonotype turned up a few times. The V call is TRBV7-9, the J call TRBJ1-1; maybe TRBD1 (5 bases). The CDR3 length is 16 residues. The V gene lost 5 bases and the J gene lost 0 bases, with 16 bases spanning the gap. Germline values: CDR1 SEHNR, CDR2 FQNEAQ (reference sequence). CDR3: CASSTPRGRMNTEAFF. Written as DNA, the CDR3 is TGTGCCAGCAGCACCCCTCGGGGCAGAATGAACACTGAAGCTTTCTTT.

The V call is TRBV12-3 or TRBV12-4, the J call TRBJ1-1; no firm D call. V was trimmed by 4 bases and J by 3 bases, leaving 30 bases between them. The CDR3 is 20 amino acids. The CDR3 nucleotides are TGTGCCAGCAGTTCCCCCCGGGGAGGGTTGGTACGGTTTCGGGACACTGAAGCTTTCTTT. It codes for CASSSPRGGLVRFRDTEAFF.

This clonotype occurred a few times. This chain connects TRBV4-3 to TRBJ2-5; 7 nucleotides match TRBD2. Trimming took 4 bases from V and 4 from J; bases not matched to a gene: 9. Germline CDR1 reads LGHNA; CDR2 reads YSLEER. This CDR3 has 15 residues. The CDR3 bases are TGCGCCAGCAGCCCCGGACTAGTAGCTGGAGAGACCCAGTACTTC. This encodes CASSPGLVAGETQYF.

V usage is TRBV28 and J usage is TRBJ2-7; D remains ambiguous. The CDR3 loop spans 16 amino acids. V was pared by 3 bases and J by 3 bases, with 18 bases between. CDR1 and CDR2 from the germline V gene are MDHEN and SYDVKM. CDR3: CASSFSAGRRYYEQYV. The CDR3 nucleotides are TGTGCCAGCAGTTTTAGTGCCGGACGTAGGTACTACGAGCAGTACGTC.

The chain couples TRBV9 to TRBJ2-1, with 7 bases lining up with TRBD1. The length of the CDR3 is 16 residues. V gave up 0 bases and J gave up 4 bases; unmatched junction bases: 7. Germline CDR1 is SGDLS and CDR2 is YYNGEE. The chain's CDR3 is CASSVGRGQRYNEQFF. Here the CDR3 DNA reads TGTGCCAGCAGCGTAGGTCGGGGACAGAGATACAATGAGCAGTTCTTC.

This chain links TRBV6-2 or TRBV6-3 with TRBJ1-4, with a weak D call TRBD1 (5 bases). Germline CDR1 reads MNHEY; CDR2 reads SVGEGT. Trimming stripped 4 bases from V and 2 bases from J, with 14 bases between. CDR3 length: 16 amino acids. As DNA, the CDR3 is TGTGCCAGCAGTTCAACTCTGGGACGGACTAATGAAAAACTGTTTTTT. Encoded protein: CASSSTLGRTNEKLFF.